The 10 T cell receptor beta chains reported below all come from one sample, sequenced in a study of blood T cell repertoires in COVID-19. The protocol was immunoSEQ multiplex PCR, while the TCRdb copy is restricted to in-frame clones and leaves out a portion. The sample yields hundreds of thousands of clones, approximately 90% seen once. Sequences were obtained from PBMCs or T cells enriched from blood (not recorded which). All receptors come from a man aged 45-65 years who had been exposed to COVID-19.

The sample holds a few counts of this clone. V is TRBV28 and J is TRBJ2-5; 12 positions agree with TRBD1. CDR3 size: 16 residues. Germline CDR1 and CDR2: MDHEN and SYDVKM. V lost 0 bases and J lost 4; bases outside the gene matches: 3. The CDR3 loop is CASSLWGTGGIETQYF. The CDR3 DNA follows: TGTGCCAGCAGTTTATGGGGGACAGGGGGCATAGAGACCCAGTACTTC.

The chain couples TRBV4-2 to TRBJ1-2; D ambiguous. Germline V CDR1 and CDR2: LGHNA, YNFKEQ. The V end was cut by 0 bases, the J end by 8 bases, with 10 bases between. CDR3 length: 13 residues. In DNA form, the CDR3 reads TGTGCCAGCAGCCAAGATATGGGGAGCGGCTACACCTTC. This translates into CASSQDMGSGYTF.

The chain links TRBV18 to TRBJ2-5, with 9 bases aligning to TRBD1. Germline trimming cut 0 bases from V and 5 bases from J; bases unmatched to any gene: 4. The CDR3 spans 15 residues. From germline, CDR1 is KGHSH and CDR2 LQKENI. The CDR3 nucleotides read TGTGCCAGCTCACCACCGGGACAGGGTCGGGAGACCCAGTACTTC. It codes for CASSPPGQGRETQYF.

This clone was counted a single time. This chain links TRBV27 with TRBJ1-2, with no clear D. V lost 2 bases and J lost 3, with 7 bases in between. The germline gives CDR1 MNHEY, CDR2 SMNVEV (reference sequence). The CDR3 has 13 amino acids. CDR3 sequence reads: CASSLAQDYGYTF. CDR3 sequence (DNA): TGTGCCAGCAGTTTAGCGCAGGACTATGGCTACACCTTC.

The gene calls are TRBV11-3 and TRBJ1-2; possible D gene TRBD1, 5 bases. The CDR3 consists of 16 residues. The germline V gene has CDR1 SGHNT and CDR2 YENEEA. V lost 0 bases and J lost 4, with 15 bases in between. The CDR3 spells CASSLDPTGGAYGYTF. As DNA, the CDR3 is TGTGCCAGCAGCTTAGATCCAACAGGAGGGGCCTATGGCTACACCTTC.

This clone was recorded only once. V usage is TRBV27 and J usage is TRBJ2-1; D possibly corresponds to TRBD2 (6 bases). The ends were cut back, 5 bases at V and 7 bases at J, with 12 bases in the middle. From germline, CDR1 is MNHEY and CDR2 SMNVEV (reference sequence). This CDR3 is 13 amino acids long. The CDR3 sequence: CASSRLGVNEQFF. The CDR3 DNA reads as TGTGCCAGCAGTAGACTAGGGGTTAATGAGCAGTTCTTC.

This chain uses TRBV24-1 with TRBJ1-5; D is undetermined. V was pared by 1 base and J by 5 bases, with 8 bases between. This CDR3 comprises 14 residues. Germline V gene data show CDR1 as KGHDR and CDR2 as SFDVKD. The CDR3 bases are TGTGCCACCAGTGATTTAAGCGGGGATCAGCCCCAGCATTTT. Encoded protein: CATSDLSGDQPQHF.

This rearrangement joins TRBV5-1 to TRBJ1-3; D unresolved. V shed 0 bases and J shed 3 bases, with 13 bases lying between them. This CDR3 comprises 16 residues. From germline, CDR1 is SGHRS and CDR2 YFSETQ. The CDR3 is CASSLVGASYGNTIYF. Here the CDR3 DNA reads TGCGCCAGCAGCTTGGTGGGCGCCAGCTATGGAAACACCATATATTTT.

This clone was seen a few times. This chain joins TRBV4-2 and TRBJ2-1; TRBD2 agrees at 11 bases. The CDR3 contains 17 residues. Germline V gene sequence: CDR1 LGHNA, CDR2 YNFKEQ. Trimming cost V 5 bases and J 6 bases; bases outside gene matches: 12. The CDR3 loop reads CASSTFFTSGRGNEQFF. The CDR3 DNA is TGTGCCAGCAGCACTTTCTTTACTAGCGGGAGAGGCAATGAGCAGTTCTTC.

The chain uses TRBV5-8 and TRBJ1-4; D gene unclear. This CDR3 has 12 residues. The V and J ends lost 4 bases and 8 bases respectively, with 9 bases between them. Germline V gene sequence: CDR1 SGHTS, CDR2 YDEGEE. As DNA, the CDR3 is TGTGCCAGCAGCCTTCGACAAGAAAAACTGTTTTTT. Its translation is CASSLRQEKLFF.